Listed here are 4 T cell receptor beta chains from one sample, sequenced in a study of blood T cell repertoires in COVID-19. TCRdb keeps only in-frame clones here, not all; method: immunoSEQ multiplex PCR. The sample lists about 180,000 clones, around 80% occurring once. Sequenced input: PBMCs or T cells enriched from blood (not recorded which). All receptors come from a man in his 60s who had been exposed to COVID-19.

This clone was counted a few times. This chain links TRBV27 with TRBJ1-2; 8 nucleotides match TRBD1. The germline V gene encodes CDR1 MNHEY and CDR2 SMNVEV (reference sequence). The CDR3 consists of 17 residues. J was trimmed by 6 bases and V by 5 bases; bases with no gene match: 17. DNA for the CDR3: TGTGCCAGCAGTCCCCCTCCGACAGGGGAGAATGTGGATGGCTACACCTTC. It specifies CASSPPPTGENVDGYTF.

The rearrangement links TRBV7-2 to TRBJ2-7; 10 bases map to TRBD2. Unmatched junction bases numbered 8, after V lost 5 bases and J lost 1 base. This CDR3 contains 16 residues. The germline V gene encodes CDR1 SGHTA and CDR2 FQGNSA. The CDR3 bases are TGTGCCAGCAGCCCGGTGAGAGCGGGAGGGTCCTACGAGCAGTACTTC. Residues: CASSPVRAGGSYEQYF.

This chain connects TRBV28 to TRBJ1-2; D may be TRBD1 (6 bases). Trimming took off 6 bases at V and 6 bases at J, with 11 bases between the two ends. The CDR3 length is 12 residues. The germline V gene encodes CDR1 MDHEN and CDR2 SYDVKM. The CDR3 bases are TGTGCCAGCAGGTCTCCAGGGGATGGCTACACCTTC. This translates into CASRSPGDGYTF.

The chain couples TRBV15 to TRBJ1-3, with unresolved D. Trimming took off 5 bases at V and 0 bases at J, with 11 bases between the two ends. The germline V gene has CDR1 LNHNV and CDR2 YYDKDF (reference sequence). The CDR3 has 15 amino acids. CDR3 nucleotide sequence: TGTGCCACCAGCCCGGGGTGGGTCTCTGGAAACACCATATATTTT. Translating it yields CATSPGWVSGNTIYF.